This T cell receptor (beta chain) was identified in a study of spatial heterogeneity in lung cancer (dated by TCRdb to between 2018 and 2021). Regarding the complete study: More beta-chain than alpha-chain transcripts were consistently detected, likely reflecting higher beta-chain transcript abundance. In tumor regions, TCR transcript counts showed a strong correlation with a T cell transcriptional module score from matched bulk RNA-seq. At surgery, hundreds of tumor regions, almost 65 matched nontumor lung samples and 56 PBMC samples were TCR-sequenced for both alpha and beta chains. Nonsynonymous mutation counts, determined by whole-exome sequencing of tumor tissue, were related to TCR repertoire features. In the raw uncorrected reads, each unique combination of TCR and UMI appeared more than ten times on average. In non-small cell lung cancer, the study quantitatively compared TCR alpha and beta repertoires across several tumor regions, matched nontumor lung, and blood.

Receptor amplification or capture employed 5' RACE. The listed sequencing device is NextSeq 500. The TCR library protocol attached a unique molecular identifier to each TCR cDNA molecule to allow correction of PCR and sequencing errors. As for the original processing: TCR identification, UMI-based error correction and CDR3 extraction were performed with Decombinator tools. Expanded TCRs were defined as those above a frequency of 2 per 1,000, corresponding to the top 1% of the tumor frequency distribution. Expanded tumor TCRs statistically deemed absent (corrected P<0.05) from at least one tumor region were classed as regional, and all other expanded tumor TCRs were classed as ubiquitous. Renyi diversity was calculated using the R vegan package after each repertoire was subsampled 100 times to 5,000 TCRs. CDR3 similarity networks were built from amino acid triplet string-kernel similarity, connecting CDR3s with pairwise similarity above 0.82. TCRdb redid the processing of the public reads, applying fastp at Q25 and MiXCR, and retained in-frame beta chains. Rows merge per CDR3 protein into single entries with the most common DNA and genes. In this record, the V and J calls reflect TCRdb's handling and not the investigators' own analysis. The sample yields some 7,400 distinct CDR3 sequences; roughly 7% were counted once. Jointly, the top ten make up roughly a sixth of the sample.

Overall study results and their limits: Confirming at a functional level the hypothesis that regional TCRs recognize regional mutations was considered to require additional single-cell paired TCR alpha and beta sequencing. TCR-seq coverage of tumor T cells was estimated at only 7% to 8% for alpha chains and 12% to 15% for beta chains. Counts of ubiquitous and regional expanded TCRs correlated with counts of ubiquitous and regional nonsynonymous mutations, respectively. The tumor nonsynonymous mutation count correlated with the number of expanded alpha and beta TCRs within the tumor.

The time point label of this sample denotes: sample taken at primary tumor resection. The donors were 70 or so patients from the lung TRACERx cohort who had early-stage, untreated non-small cell lung cancer. Whole RNA extracted from tumor and nontumor lung tissue, or from cryopreserved PBMC samples, was used for TCR sequencing without cell sorting. Only patients with enough RNA available from two or more tumor regions were chosen for TCR sequencing. Before being selected, tumor and adjacent nontumor lung specimens were reviewed by a lung pathologist. The CDR3 contains 17 residues, cysteine and phenylalanine counted. The kept DNA is CDR3 alone, 51 bases in frame from the first base. The germline V gene yields SGHRS for CDR1 and YFSETQ for CDR2. Trimming removed 0 bases from V and 6 bases from J; the gene matches leave 13 bases unexplained. This clonotype was picked up many times. Its cognate antigen has yet to be identified. Base qualities are not at hand, and no much larger clone is one base apart. For a library built for alpha chains, this beta chain is a stray read; little rests on its size.

This sequence originates from a female donor with early-stage non-small cell lung cancer. The sequence links TRBV5-1 to TRBJ2-7; TRBD2 matches 9 bases in the middle. This specimen consisted of lung tumor tissue, obtained at surgery. Here is the DNA: TGCGCCAGCAGCTTGGGCGGGAGGGCCCTAAAACCCCTCGAGCAGTACTTC. The translation is CASSLGGRALKPLEQYF. Beyond the CDR3, the reference TRBV5-1 and TRBJ2-7 genes provide the residues; the full variable domain reads: KAGVTQTPRYLIKTRGQQVTLSCSPISGHRSVSWYQQTPGQGLQFLFEYFSETQRNKGNFPGRFSGRQFSNSRSEMNVSTLELGDSALYLCASSLGGRALKPLEQYFGPGTRLTVT.